This T cell receptor (beta chain) was sequenced in a study of CD4 T cells in relation to SARS-CoV-2 and coronaviruses. General observations from the study: Compared with monoreactive clones, crossreactive clones showed significantly weaker SARS-CoV-2 expansion. Culture-expanded clones reflect memory recall rather than primary priming during culture.

Germline assignment: CDR1 SGHNT and CDR2 YENEEA. The CDR3 is made up of 16 amino acids. Between the trimmed V and J ends, which lost 1 base and 8 bases, there was a span of 18 bases. The unexposed donors gave CD4+ T cells in about 2011-2018, prior to COVID-19. CD4 enrichment then naive enrichment separated naive from memory CD4+ cells. Deep TCR-beta sequencing used DNA from uncultured naive and memory CD4+ T cells. Assay used: immunoSEQ multiplex PCR; TCRdb lists only in-frame clones, some missing. Altogether some 65,000 clones are present, over 70% being singletons, with the ten largest covering 1.6%. Note on this clone: Its specificity is unknown.

The receptor was derived from a human donor in good health. What was sequenced was memory CD4+ T cells from PBMCs. The chain has TRBV11-3 and TRBJ2-1, with D perhaps being TRBD1 or TRBD2 (6 bases each). CDR3 nucleotide sequence: TGTGCCAGCAGCTTAGGGAGGTTCCGGGGGCCCGATGAGCAGTTCTTC. This gives the protein CASSLGRFRGPDEQFF. Based on the CDR3 plus reference TRBV11-3 and TRBJ2-1, the full variable domain is EAGVVQSPRYKIIEKKQPVAFWCNPISGHNTLYWYLQNLGQGPELLIRYENEEAVDDSQLPKDRFSAERLKGVDSTLKIQPAELGDSAVYLCASSLGRFRGPDEQFFGPGTRLTVL.